The 18 T cell receptor beta chains reported below all come from one sample, sequenced in a study of OX40 agonist ivuxolimab in advanced cancers. Profiled with immunoSEQ multiplex PCR; TCRdb holds only in-frame clones, not every one. The top ten clones hold 14% of a sample with tens of thousands of clones, 80% to 90% of them seen once. The source material was CD4+ or CD8+ T cells sorted from blood, sampled in a trial of the OX40 agonist ivuxolimab. Receptors were obtained from an adult with an advanced solid tumor such as melanoma, head and neck, liver or kidney cancer.

The chain joins TRBV14 to TRBJ1-2, with D perhaps matching TRBD1 (6 bases). V lost 1 base to trimming and J lost 5 bases, with 14 bases between them. CDR1 is SGHDN, CDR2 FVKESK, per germline. The CDR3 covers 15 residues. The CDR3 DNA reads as TGTGCCAGCAGCCAAGCACCGGACAGCTCTTATGGCTACACCTTC. It specifies CASSQAPDSSYGYTF.

The genes are TRBV9 and TRBJ2-2; 10 nucleotides match TRBD2. Per germline, CDR1 SGDLS and CDR2 YYNGEE. CDR3 length: 16 residues. With 3 bases clipped from V and 3 bases from J, the junction kept 5 bases outside the gene matches. The CDR3, as DNA: TGTGCCAGCAGCGGAACTAGCGGGGTCTACACCGGGGAGCTGTTTTTT. This encodes CASSGTSGVYTGELFF.

The rearrangement links TRBV10-1 to TRBJ1-6; D not resolved. In germline, CDR1 is WNHNN, CDR2 SYGVQD (reference sequence). This CDR3 spans 14 amino acids. V was shortened by 3 bases and J by 3 bases, with 6 bases between the two germline ends. As DNA, the CDR3 is TGCGCCAGCAGTGATGCTGGCTATAATTCACCCCTCCACTTT. It yields the protein CASSDAGYNSPLHF.

V usage is TRBV7-9 and J usage is TRBJ2-2, with D possibly TRBD1 on 6 matching bases. CDR3 size: 14 residues. Germline lookup yields CDR1 SEHNR and CDR2 FQNEAQ (reference sequence). V lost 8 bases to trimming and J lost 10 bases, with 20 bases between them. This chain's CDR3 is CASHGTTSAKELFF. CDR3 DNA sequence: TGTGCCAGCCACGGGACAACCTCGGCGAAGGAGCTGTTTTTT. Looking up the rest from reference TRBV7-9 and TRBJ2-2 gives the full variable domain: DTGVSQNPRHKITKRGQNVTFRCDPISEHNRLYWYRQTLGQGPEFLTYFQNEAQLEKSRLLSDRFSAERPKGSFSTLEIQRTEQGDSAMYLCASHGTTSAKELFFGEGSRLTVL.

This sequence joins TRBV13 and TRBJ2-5; D is unclear. This CDR3 comprises 13 residues. Per germline, CDR1 PRHDT and CDR2 FYEKMQ (reference sequence). V lost 6 bases and J 3 bases, leaving 11 bases between the germline ends. The CDR3 here is CASSQRLEETQYF. The DNA for the CDR3 is TGTGCCAGCAGTCAAAGACTGGAAGAGACCCAGTACTTC.

This chain connects TRBV5-4 to TRBJ2-1, with 7 bases matching TRBD2. CDR1 SGHNT and CDR2 YYREEE come from the germline V gene (reference sequence). The J segment lost 1 base and the V segment lost 0 bases, leaving 13 bases of the junction unmatched. This CDR3 is built from 19 residues. The CDR3 bases are TGTGCCAGCAGCTTGGATATCTTGGGAGGGAGGGCATCCTACAATGAGCAGTTCTTC. Translation: CASSLDILGGRASYNEQFF.

The gene calls are TRBV5-4 and TRBJ2-7; D remains ambiguous. Between the trimmed V and J ends, which lost 3 bases and 0 bases, there was a span of 13 bases. The CDR3 consists of 15 residues. Germline CDR1 SGHNT, CDR2 YYREEE (reference sequence). The CDR3, as DNA: TGTGCCAGCAGCTCCGACCCCCCCGGCTCCTACGAGCAGTACTTC. Translated: CASSSDPPGSYEQYF.

The chain recombines TRBV7-9 with TRBJ2-5; possibly TRBD1 for D (5 bases). With 5 bases removed from V and 5 bases from J, the gap between germline ends came to 27 bases. CDR1 SEHNR and CDR2 FQNEAQ come from the germline V gene (reference sequence). The CDR3 consists of 18 residues. CDR3 in amino acids: CASSPSWVASARQETQYF. The CDR3, as DNA: TGTGCCAGCAGCCCTAGTTGGGTGGCTTCCGCCCGACAGGAGACCCAGTACTTC.

This clone has a handful of counts. The same CDR3 is also encoded by other DNA sequences in this sample. The chain has TRBV27 and TRBJ2-1; 7 positions match TRBD2. The junction had 5 bases not matched to a gene; V was cut back by 3 bases and J by 9 bases. Per germline, CDR1 MNHEY and CDR2 SMNVEV (reference sequence). The CDR3 has 13 residues. The chain's CDR3 is CASSFGLAAEQFF. The DNA of the CDR3 is TGTGCCAGCAGTTTCGGGCTAGCGGCTGAGCAGTTCTTC.

This clone was detected a few times. V usage is TRBV5-5 and J usage is TRBJ2-7; 14 positions agree with TRBD2. Trimming took 3 bases from V and 3 from J; bases not matched to a gene: 2. The germline V gene has CDR1 SGHKS and CDR2 YYEKEE (reference sequence). The CDR3 spans 15 residues. The CDR3 bases are TGTGCCAGCAGCTGGGGGACTAGCGGGAGCTACGAGCAGTACTTC. Its translation is CASSWGTSGSYEQYF.

CDR3: CASSSELGLSSYEQYF. The CDR3 DNA is TGTGCCAGCAGTTCGGAGTTGGGCCTAAGCTCCTACGAGCAGTACTTC. The chain employs TRBV5-6 and TRBJ2-7; D ambiguous. Per germline, CDR1 SGHDT and CDR2 YYEEEE. V shed 5 bases and J shed 0 bases, with 18 bases lying between them. CDR3 length: 16 amino acids.

There are a few counts of this clone. The chain recombines TRBV19 with TRBJ2-7, with D unclear. Trimming removed 2 bases from V and 6 bases from J, with 11 bases in between. CDR3 length equals 13 residues. CDR1 and CDR2 from the germline V gene are LNHDA and SQIVND (reference sequence). The CDR3 spells CASSIYLQLEQYF. In DNA, the CDR3 is TGTGCCAGTAGTATATACCTACAACTCGAGCAGTACTTC.

About this clone itself: This CDR3 is also generated by other DNA sequences in the sample. The chain employs TRBV30 and TRBJ2-7, with D possibly called TRBD1 or TRBD2 (5 bases each). The germline gives CDR1 GTSNPN, CDR2 SVGIG (reference sequence). V shed 4 bases and J shed 4 bases, with 11 bases lying between them. The CDR3 covers 12 residues. The CDR3 sequence: CAWNGAGYEQYF. CDR3 nucleotides: TGTGCCTGGAACGGGGCGGGTTACGAGCAGTACTTC.

This rearrangement joins TRBV15 to TRBJ1-5; D might be TRBD1 (6 bases). The CDR3 consists of 12 residues. V dropped 4 bases and J dropped 14 bases, with 15 bases sitting between them. In germline, CDR1 is LNHNV, CDR2 YYDKDF (reference sequence). CDR3 nucleotides: TGTGCCACCAGCAACGCAGGGGACGTTAAGCATTTT. It codes for CATSNAGDVKHF. Complete variable domain (other parts from reference TRBV15 and TRBJ1-5): DAMVIQNPRYQVTQFGKPVTLSCSQTLNHNVMYWYQQKSSQAPKLLFHYYDKDFNNEADTPDNFQSRRPNTSFCFLDIRSPGLGDTAMYLCATSNAGDVKHFGDGTRLSIL.

DNA of the CDR3: TGTGCCAGCAGTTTATCGTCCGGCAGGAGGAGGGAGCAGTTCTTC. Residues: CASSLSSGRRREQFF. This chain uses TRBV27 with TRBJ2-1, with D perhaps TRBD2 (5 bases). The CDR3 is 15 residues long. Trimming stripped 0 bases from V and 10 bases from J, with 16 bases between. CDR1 and CDR2 from the germline V gene are MNHEY and SMNVEV (reference sequence).

The rearrangement uses TRBV7-9 and TRBJ1-2; a possible D gene is TRBD1 (6 bases). The CDR3 is 16 residues long. Germline V gene sequence: CDR1 SEHNR, CDR2 FQNEAQ (reference sequence). Deletions cut 0 bases from V and 4 bases from J, with 15 bases between. The CDR3 DNA follows: TGTGCCAGCAGCTTAGCGCTTGGGGGGCCACCCTATGGCTACACCTTC. Translating gives CASSLALGGPPYGYTF.

The rearrangement links TRBV10-1 to TRBJ2-1; 8 bases are a match to TRBD2. Unmatched junction bases numbered 9, after V lost 8 bases and J lost 9 bases. The CDR3 is made up of 13 amino acids. CDR1 is WNHNN, CDR2 SYGVQD, per germline (reference sequence). The CDR3 nucleotides are TGCGCCAGCTCGGACCCGGGGGGGGGTGAGCAGTTCTTC. Encoded protein: CASSDPGGGEQFF.

The V and J genes are TRBV10-3 and TRBJ2-2; D is unclear. Germline CDR1 and CDR2: ENHRY and SYGVKD. The ends were cut back, 11 bases at V and 2 bases at J, with 12 bases in the middle. This CDR3 contains 13 residues. The CDR3 here is CASGAVNTGELFF. CDR3 in DNA: TGTGCCTCCGGCGCAGTAAACACCGGGGAGCTGTTTTTT.